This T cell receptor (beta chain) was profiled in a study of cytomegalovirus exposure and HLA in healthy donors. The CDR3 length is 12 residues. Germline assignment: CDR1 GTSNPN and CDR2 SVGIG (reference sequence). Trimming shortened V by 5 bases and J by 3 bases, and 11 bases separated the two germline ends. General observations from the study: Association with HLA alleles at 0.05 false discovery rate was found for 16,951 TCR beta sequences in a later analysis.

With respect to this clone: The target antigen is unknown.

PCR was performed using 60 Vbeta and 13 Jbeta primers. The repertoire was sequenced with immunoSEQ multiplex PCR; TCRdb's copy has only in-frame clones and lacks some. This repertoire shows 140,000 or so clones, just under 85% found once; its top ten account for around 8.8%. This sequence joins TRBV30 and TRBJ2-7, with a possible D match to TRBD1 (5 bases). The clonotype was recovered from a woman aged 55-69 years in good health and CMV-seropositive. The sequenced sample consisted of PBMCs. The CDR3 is CAWEGQGYEQYF. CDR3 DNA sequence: TGTGCCTGGGAAGGACAAGGCTACGAGCAGTACTTC.